Listed below are T cell receptor beta chains from one sample, sequenced in a study of blood T cell repertoires in COVID-19. Here immunoSEQ multiplex PCR was the method, and the copy in TCRdb shows in-frame clones only, minus some. The profile covers approximately 200,000 clones, with about four fifths appearing a single time and approximately 3% taken by the ten largest. Sequencing was carried out using peripheral blood. These receptors all come from a woman aged 30 to 39 who had recovered from COVID-19. CDR3s leave out the opening cysteine and the closing phenylalanine or tryptophan. Each record gives: V gene, CDR3 protein.

>TRBV5-1
ASSGGNGYT
>TRBV5-1
ASQTGGPRTGELF
>TRBV30
AWSANYEQY
>TRBV18
ASSPGAYSNEQF
>TRBV24-1
ATNPGTGSETQY
>TRBV27
ASSPNYRDIQAKNIQY
>TRBV27
ASSFEGNQPQH
>TRBV28
ASSTNPYRVRPYEQY
>TRBV27
ASSTGVSYEQY
>TRBV19
ASQISGTGRSPLH
>TRBV7-9
ASSRLGTGSYEQY
>TRBV7-3
ASSRDRGQETQY
>TRBV6-5
ASSNPGGGNEQF
>TRBV5-1
ASTGTSASNEQF
>TRBV28
ASIPGTSGGLNEQF
>TRBV6-5
ASSYSRPGADTQY
>TRBV7-9
ASSLRRGQGFSYEQY
>TRBV5-4
ASSLDRNTEAF
>TRBV30
AWKRAGGASYGYT
>TRBV5-4
ASSLGASGAYEQY
>TRBV6-5
ASSYVRANTEAF
>TRBV10-1
ASSSFSTSYNEQF
>TRBV29-1
SVDRTGVLGYEQY
>TRBV7-9
ASSYGIGNQPQH
>TRBV15
ATTGARGDTQY
>TRBV5-1
ASSWPSGTTYEQY
>TRBV27
ASRLGLHPYNEQF
>TRBV14
ASSLLYEQY
>TRBV7-2
ASSPTTGTGRSPLH
>TRBV6-6
ASSPGLAGGPGGNEQF
>TRBV7-9
ASSSADSYNYGYT
>TRBV14
ARTSGSYTGELF
>TRBV21-1
ASGLGRNYGYT
>TRBV27
ASSEGVDYGYT
>TRBV3-1/TRBV3-2
ASSQMRTGNSPLH
>TRBV2
ASSVDRGRFFTGELF
>TRBV30
ACHEWTGVGYEQY
>TRBV19
ASSMGSFGAEAF
>TRBV5-1
ASSLAERGNTGELF
>TRBV6-5
ASSRDRPSNSPLH
>TRBV30
AWTGDRGAGNTIY
>TRBV24-1
ATSDRDRVGEQF
>TRBV18
ASSLPTGQGNSPLH
>TRBV3-1/TRBV3-2
ASSQDTANTEAF
>TRBV19
ASSIVGSPGGELF
>TRBV12-5
ASGLVHTGGVQETQY
>TRBV6-2/TRBV6-3
ASSWTGGNTIY
>TRBV5-8
ASSSPSDAGGGNEQF
>TRBV15
ATSRVTGGKTDTQY
>TRBV4-1
ASSQETSGRPEQY
>TRBV10-3
AISPNREPYEQY
>TRBV3-1/TRBV3-2
ASSQGGVGQPQH
>TRBV5-5
ASSQGGASYNEQF
>TRBV7-3
ASGGIRLAEAF
>TRBV21-1
ASSTWTGSSYEQY
>TRBV19
ASRGGLEDGYT
>TRBV28
ASSLPRQGLSLNTEAF